Following are 23 T cell receptor beta chains from one sample sequenced in a study of shared clonotypes between healthy human individuals. Clones were sequenced by immunoSEQ multiplex PCR, and TCRdb holds only the in-frame ones, with some missing. The table shows about 960,000 clones, with roughly 72% occurring only once. Sequencing was done on a sample of memory CD4+ T cells sorted from blood. Subset here: CD45RA-negative fraction. Receptors were obtained from a young man in good health.

CDR3 in DNA: TGTGCCAGCAGCTTAAAAAACGAGCAGTACTTC. Its translation is CASSLKNEQYF. The chain couples TRBV11-2 to TRBJ2-7; D uncertain. V shed 2 bases and J shed 5 bases, with 4 bases lying between them. Germline-derived CDR1 and CDR2 are SGHAT and FQNNGV. The CDR3 spans 11 residues.

The chain carries TRBV7-2 and TRBJ2-7; 8 bases align to TRBD1. Germline loops: CDR1 SGHTA, CDR2 FQGNSA. This CDR3 contains 16 residues. Germline trimming cut 1 base from V and 0 bases from J; bases unmatched to any gene: 5. CDR3 DNA sequence: TGTGCCAGCAGCTTAGTTGCCGGGACAGGCTCCTACGAGCAGTACTTC. The encoded protein is CASSLVAGTGSYEQYF.

The chain employs TRBV4-1 and TRBJ2-7, with 9 bases fitting TRBD2. CDR3 length: 16 amino acids. Trimming cost V 1 base and J 4 bases; bases outside gene matches: 8. Germline V gene lookup returns CDR1 MGHRA and CDR2 YSYEKL. CDR3 region: CASSQGFSGGYYEQYF. For the CDR3, the DNA is TGCGCCAGCAGCCAAGGGTTCAGCGGGGGGTATTACGAGCAGTACTTC.

The chain has TRBV7-2 and TRBJ2-7; D is undetermined. The V and J ends lost 4 bases and 0 bases respectively, with 13 bases between them. The CDR3 loop spans 15 amino acids. Germline assignment: CDR1 SGHTA and CDR2 FQGNSA. As DNA, the CDR3 is TGTGCCAGCAGCTCCTACGCCCAATACTCCTACGAGCAGTACTTC. It translates to CASSSYAQYSYEQYF.

Note on this clone: Other DNA sequences in this specimen translate into the identical CDR3. The chain employs TRBV5-1 and TRBJ2-2; D remains unclear. Per the germline V gene, CDR1 is SGHRS and CDR2 is YFSETQ. The CDR3 consists of 14 residues. V lost 0 bases and J lost 6, with 9 bases in between. The CDR3 loop reads CASSLGQIPGELFF. CDR3 coding DNA: TGCGCCAGCAGCTTGGGGCAGATCCCCGGGGAGCTGTTTTTT.

In regard to this clone: At the DNA level, this CDR3 is encoded by other sequences in the same sample as well. V usage is TRBV11-2 and J usage is TRBJ1-3; D possibly corresponds to TRBD1 (5 bases). The CDR3 length is 16 residues. Per germline, CDR1 SGHAT and CDR2 FQNNGV. V was cut by 0 bases and J by 0 bases, with 9 bases left in between. CDR3 amino acids: CASSLDGGSSGNTIYF. In DNA form, the CDR3 reads TGTGCCAGCAGCTTAGACGGGGGAAGCTCTGGAAACACCATATATTTT.

This chain joins TRBV28 and TRBJ2-5; the match to TRBD1 covers 10 bases. The germline gives CDR1 MDHEN, CDR2 SYDVKM. This CDR3 has 15 amino acids. The ends lost 5 bases at V and 5 bases at J; junction bases unmatched: 8. CDR3 sequence reads: CASSNRDRGSETQYF. CDR3 sequence (DNA): TGTGCCAGCAGTAACCGGGACAGGGGATCCGAGACCCAGTACTTC.

The CDR3 loop reads CASSLGSGYEQYF. CDR3 nucleotides: TGTGCCAGCAGCTTAGGGTCAGGGTACGAGCAGTACTTC. The chain joins TRBV7-6 to TRBJ2-7, with a possible D match to TRBD1 (5 bases). Germline CDR1 SGHVS, CDR2 FNYEAQ. Trimming left V 1 base short and J 4 bases short, with 8 bases between. The CDR3 runs 13 residues.

This chain connects TRBV6-5 to TRBJ2-7; tentative D call: TRBD1 (5 bases). Trimming stripped 7 bases from V and 0 bases from J, with 10 bases between. The V gene's germline CDR1 is MNHEY and CDR2 SVGAGI. The CDR3 runs to 13 residues. CDR3 bases: TGTGCCAGCAATAGGGGAAGCTCCTACGAGCAGTACTTC. It yields the protein CASNRGSSYEQYF.

The chain employs TRBV6-5 and TRBJ2-7; no clear D. The CDR3 extends over 14 amino acids. Germline V lookup: CDR1 MNHEY, CDR2 SVGAGI. The CDR3: CASFSGVGPYEQYF. The CDR3, as DNA: TGTGCTTCGTTTAGTGGGGTCGGGCCCTACGAGCAGTACTTC.

V and J are TRBV30 and TRBJ2-7; the match to TRBD1 covers 8 bases. The CDR3 spans 12 residues. Germline trimming cut 7 bases from V and 0 bases from J; bases unmatched to any gene: 2. Per germline, CDR1 GTSNPN and CDR2 SVGIG (reference sequence). CDR3 coding DNA: TGTGCCTTACAGGGGGACTCCTACGAGCAGTACTTC. Translated: CALQGDSYEQYF.

J is TRBJ2-7 and V is TRBV5-1; the match to TRBD1 covers 9 bases. The V gene end was trimmed by 4 bases and the J gene end by 5 bases; junction bases not matched to a gene: 1. This CDR3 region has 12 residues. Germline values: CDR1 SGHRS, CDR2 YFSETQ. The CDR3 here is CASSGTGNEQYF. The DNA of the CDR3 is TGCGCCAGCAGCGGGACAGGGAACGAGCAGTACTTC. The full variable domain, in which reference TRBV5-1 and TRBJ2-7 provide the parts outside the CDR3, is KAGVTQTPRYLIKTRGQQVTLSCSPISGHRSVSWYQQTPGQGLQFLFEYFSETQRNKGNFPGRFSGRQFSNSRSEMNVSTLELGDSALYLCASSGTGNEQYFGPGTRLTVT.

The chain joins TRBV19 to TRBJ1-5, with 10 bases lining up with TRBD1. CDR1 is LNHDA and CDR2 is SQIVND in the germline V gene (reference sequence). V dropped 7 bases and J dropped 6; count of bases not matched to a gene: 6. The CDR3 spans 14 residues. CDR3 in amino acids: CASTPGTGVQPQHF. The CDR3 region has the DNA TGTGCCAGTACCCCCGGGACAGGGGTTCAGCCCCAGCATTTT.

The chain combines TRBV5-1 with TRBJ1-5; a weak D match, TRBD1 (5 bases). Germline V gene sequence: CDR1 SGHRS, CDR2 YFSETQ. This CDR3 has 14 amino acids. V lost 0 bases to trimming and J lost 6 bases, with 10 bases between them. In DNA, the CDR3 is TGCGCCAGCAGCTTGGGTGCGGGGGTTCAGCCCCAGCATTTT. Protein sequence: CASSLGAGVQPQHF.

The genes are TRBV10-3 and TRBJ1-2; D is unclear. Trimming removed 7 bases at V and 7 bases at J, with 13 bases between. Germline V gives CDR1 ENHRY, CDR2 SYGVKD. This CDR3 has 12 amino acids. The CDR3 DNA is TGTGCCATCATCTGGGGTGTTGGTGGCTACACCTTC. Residues: CAIIWGVGGYTF.

The genes are TRBV5-1 and TRBJ2-7; 7 nucleotides align to TRBD1. The ends lost 6 bases at V and 0 bases at J; junction bases unmatched: 6. The CDR3 is made up of 14 amino acids. The germline V gene has CDR1 SGHRS and CDR2 YFSETQ. The CDR3 DNA is TGCGCCAGCAAGGATAGGGACAGCTCCTACGAGCAGTACTTC. This sequence encodes CASKDRDSSYEQYF.

Written as DNA, the CDR3 is TGTGCCAGCAGCTTGGAGCAGGGGGCAGCCCTTAACTATGGCTACACCTTC. Translation gives CASSLEQGAALNYGYTF. The chain has TRBV5-6 and TRBJ1-2; 8 bases align to TRBD1. The CDR3 contains 17 residues. V dropped 0 bases and J dropped 1; count of bases not matched to a gene: 8. The germline V gene encodes CDR1 SGHDT and CDR2 YYEEEE.

This chain uses TRBV6-5 with TRBJ2-3; weak D call: TRBD2 (6 bases). The V end was cut by 3 bases, the J end by 7 bases, with 11 bases between. CDR1 and CDR2 (germline): MNHEY, SVGAGI. The CDR3 totals 13 residues. As DNA, the CDR3 is TGTGCCAGCAGTTATGGTACTAGCAATACGCAGTATTTT. Translation gives CASSYGTSNTQYF.

This chain uses TRBV18 with TRBJ2-4; D possibly corresponds to TRBD1 (5 bases). Trimming left V 5 bases short and J 2 bases short, with 13 bases between. CDR1 KGHSH and CDR2 LQKENI come from the germline V gene. The CDR3 extends over 15 amino acids. The CDR3 reads CASSSAQGTKNIQYF. In DNA, the CDR3 is TGTGCCAGCTCATCCGCGCAGGGTACCAAAAACATTCAGTACTTC.

About this clone: A read error may be the cause here, since a much bigger clone is one base away. This sequence joins TRBV5-4 and TRBJ1-6; the D is unclear. Trimming cost V 3 bases and J 2 bases, with 0 bases left between them. CDR1 SGHNT and CDR2 YYREEE come from the germline V gene (reference sequence). There are 12 residues in the CDR3. The CDR3 spells CASSSYNSPLHF. Here the CDR3 DNA reads TGTGCCAGCAGCTCCTATAATTCACCCCTCCACTTT.

This clone occurred once. The J gene is TRBJ1-6, the V gene TRBV5-5; no clear D gene. V was trimmed by 0 bases and J by 5 bases, leaving 9 bases between them. The CDR3 is 15 residues long. Germline CDR1 and CDR2: SGHKS and YYEKEE (reference sequence). The CDR3 here is CASSLAVGNNSPLHF. DNA for the CDR3: TGTGCCAGCAGCTTGGCAGTAGGAAATAATTCACCCCTCCACTTT.

The sample holds one count of this clone. Other DNA variants within this sample encode the same CDR3. Here the CDR3 reads CASSGDRVGQPQHF. CDR3 nucleotides: TGTGCCAGCAGTGGGGACAGGGTAGGTCAGCCCCAGCATTTT. The V and J genes are TRBV2 and TRBJ1-5, with TRBD1 identical over 9 bases. Germline CDR1 SNHLY, CDR2 FYNNEI. V shed 4 bases and J 6 bases; nucleotides not matched to a gene: 4. CDR3 length equals 14 residues.

This clone has only one observation. This sequence joins TRBV4-3 and TRBJ1-2, with D hard to call. V shed 4 bases and J shed 4 bases, with 13 bases lying between them. CDR3 length: 14 residues. Germline CDR1 reads LGHNA; CDR2 reads YSLEER. The CDR3 DNA reads TGCGCCAGCAGCCCCCTCGGACTTTTCTATGGCTACACCTTC. Translating it yields CASSPLGLFYGYTF.